A selection of T cell receptor beta chains follows, all from one sample in a study of shared clonotypes between healthy human individuals. Only in-frame clones appear in the TCRdb table, and some are missing; sequencing was by immunoSEQ multiplex PCR. The sample contains around 1,000,000 clones, approximately 80% of which appear only once. Sequenced sample: memory CD4+ T cells from PBMCs. The receptors shown here come from a man between 18 and 29 years old in good health. Some clones in this sample may be carry-over from other donors' samples. Each CDR3 is given with its conserved first and last residue. A D gene is named only where the DNA matches it firmly. Only some rows state a clone size, as once, few, many or a class for expanded clones.

.	TRBV2	.	TRBJ2-3	CASSEYGRGPDTQYF	TGTGCCAGCAGCGAATACGGACGGGGCCCAGATACGCAGTATTTT
.	TRBV5-1	.	TRBJ2-5	CASSSGERFQETQYF	TGCGCCAGCAGCTCCGGGGAGCGGTTCCAAGAGACCCAGTACTTC
.	TRBV19	.	TRBJ2-4	CASSIGSGDAKNIQYF	TGTGCCAGTAGTATAGGCTCGGGGGATGCCAAAAACATTCAGTACTTC
.	TRBV28	.	TRBJ2-1	CASSSAAQTRTATYNEQFF	TGTGCCAGCAGTTCCGCCGCCCAGACTCGCACCGCCACCTACAATGAGCAGTTCTTC
.	TRBV5-8	.	TRBJ2-2	CASSLDVGELFF	TGTGCCAGCAGTCTAGATGTCGGGGAGCTGTTTTTT
.	TRBV7-9	.	TRBJ1-3	CASSLGLWGYSGNTIYF	TGTGCCAGCAGCTTAGGGCTCTGGGGGTACTCTGGAAACACCATATATTTT
.	TRBV28	TRBD1	TRBJ1-5	CASSPSQGDQPQHF	TGTGCCAGCAGCCCTTCGCAGGGGGACCAGCCCCAGCATTTT
.	TRBV30	.	TRBJ2-1	CAWSRAFPGEQFF	TGTGCCTGGAGTCGGGCTTTCCCTGGAGAGCAGTTCTTC
.	TRBV5-4	.	TRBJ2-7	CSSSSWGESYEQYF	TGTTCCAGCAGCTCTTGGGGGGAATCCTACGAGCAGTACTTC
.	TRBV4-1	TRBD1	TRBJ2-4	CASSRGPGQELAKNIQYF	TGCGCCAGCAGCCGGGGGCCGGGACAGGAGTTAGCCAAAAACATTCAGTACTTC
.	TRBV28	TRBD2	TRBJ2-7	CASSLGSTSREQYF	TGTGCCAGCAGTTTAGGATCGACTAGCCGCGAGCAGTACTTC
.	TRBV5-1	.	TRBJ1-4	CASSLTDPTNEKLFF	TGCGCCAGCAGCTTGACAGACCCAACTAATGAAAAACTGTTTTTT
.	TRBV30	.	TRBJ1-2	CAWGFPGNLVYGYTF	TGTGCCTGGGGGTTCCCAGGGAATTTGGTCTATGGCTACACCTTC
.	TRBV5-1	.	TRBJ2-4	CASSLLSGEGNIQYF	TGCGCCAGCAGCTTGTTGTCGGGAGAAGGAAACATTCAGTACTTC
.	TRBV5-1	TRBD1	TRBJ1-4	CASSRIDRDSEKLFF	TGCGCCAGCAGCCGTATAGACAGGGACAGTGAAAAACTGTTTTTT
.	TRBV2	TRBD1	TRBJ1-1	CASRGQGMNTEAFF	TGTGCCAGCAGAGGACAGGGAATGAACACTGAAGCTTTCTTT
.	TRBV28	TRBD2	TRBJ2-7	CASSGAGTTYEQYF	TGTGCCAGCAGTGGAGCGGGAACCACCTACGAGCAGTACTTC
.	TRBV28	.	TRBJ2-7	CASSLNSGEQYF	TGTGCCAGCAGTCTAAATTCGGGGGAGCAGTACTTC
once	TRBV5-1	.	TRBJ1-3	CASSLESGRGNTIYF	TGCGCCAGCAGCTTGGAGTCAGGGCGGGGAAACACCATATATTTT
.	TRBV29-1	.	TRBJ1-4	CSAKPSPNEKLFF	TGCAGCGCTAAGCCCAGTCCTAATGAAAAACTGTTTTTT
.	TRBV7-3	TRBD2	TRBJ2-1	CASSQPGLVKLF	TGTGCCAGCAGCCAACCGGGACTAGTAAAGCTCTTC
few	TRBV30	TRBD1	TRBJ1-2	CAGTGGNYGYTF	TGTGCCGGGACAGGGGGTAACTATGGCTACACCTTC
.	TRBV16	.	TRBJ2-7	CASKRGGGGDEQYF	TGTGCCAGCAAAAGAGGAGGGGGCGGCGACGAGCAGTACTTC
.	TRBV7-2	.	TRBJ2-5	CASSRRANQETQYF	TGTGCCAGCAGCCGCCGGGCTAATCAAGAGACCCAGTACTTC
.	TRBV6-5	.	TRBJ1-2	CASSYRENYGYTF	TGTGCCAGCAGTTACCGGGAAAACTATGGCTACACCTTC
.	TRBV18	.	TRBJ2-2	CASSPPSRVGGELFF	TGTGCCAGCTCACCACCGTCCAGGGTCGGCGGGGAGCTGTTTTTT
.	TRBV5-1	TRBD1	TRBJ1-3	CASSPNLRQGGDTIYF	TGCGCCAGCAGCCCTAACCTGAGACAGGGTGGGGACACCATATATTTT
.	TRBV18	TRBD2	TRBJ2-1	CASSPPGLAGDNEQFF	TGTGCCAGCTCACCGCCGGGACTAGCGGGCGACAATGAGCAGTTCTTC
once	TRBV9	.	TRBJ1-1	CASSVVEFGAEAFF	TGTGCCAGCAGCGTAGTTGAATTCGGCGCTGAAGCTTTCTTT
.	TRBV18	TRBD1	TRBJ1-2	CASSAGQGAQGGGYTF	TGTGCCAGCTCAGCAGGACAGGGGGCGCAAGGAGGTGGCTACACCTTC
.	TRBV5-4	TRBD1	TRBJ2-1	CASSYWTGRNEQFF	TGTGCCAGCAGCTACTGGACAGGGAGGAATGAGCAGTTCTTC
.	TRBV6-5	TRBD1	TRBJ1-1	CASSRTGNTEAFF	TGTGCCAGCAGTAGGACAGGCAACACTGAAGCTTTCTTT
once	TRBV28	.	TRBJ2-3	CASTPGGVRTDTQYF	TGTGCCAGCACCCCAGGGGGGGTGCGCACAGATACGCAGTATTTT
.	TRBV27	TRBD2	TRBJ2-7	CASSLGGSGSSYEQYF	TGTGCCAGCAGCCTCGGTGGTAGCGGGAGCTCCTACGAGCAGTACTTC
few	TRBV25-1	.	TRBJ1-5	CASSEDSYQPQHF	TGTGCCAGCAGTGAGGACAGTTATCAGCCCCAGCATTTT
.	TRBV5-1	.	TRBJ2-5	CASSKSGTPEETQYF	TGCGCCAGCAGCAAATCCGGGACACCAGAAGAGACCCAGTACTTC
.	TRBV2	TRBD1	TRBJ1-4	CAGGRQGGNEKLFF	TGTGCCGGTGGGCGACAGGGAGGTAATGAAAAACTGTTTTTT
once	TRBV15	.	TRBJ2-5	CATSRGVVKETQYF	TGTGCCACCAGCAGAGGGGTGGTGAAAGAGACCCAGTACTTC
few	TRBV19	.	TRBJ1-1	CASSMKRTAVNTEAFF	TGTGCCAGTAGTATGAAAAGGACGGCGGTGAACACTGAAGCTTTCTTT
.	TRBV28	.	TRBJ1-4	CASNRNGEKLFF	TGTGCCAGCAATCGGAACGGTGAAAAACTGTTTTTT
.	TRBV7-7	.	TRBJ2-7	CASSLEKTGEQYF	TGTGCCAGCAGCTTAGAGAAGACCGGTGAGCAGTACTTC
.	TRBV28	.	TRBJ2-7	CASSSRELQYF	TGTGCCAGCAGTTCCAGGGAGTTGCAGTACTTC
.	TRBV4-1	TRBD1	TRBJ1-5	CASSQVPGQGNQPQHF	TGCGCCAGCAGCCAGGTACCGGGACAGGGGAATCAGCCCCAGCATTTT
few	TRBV28	.	TRBJ1-1	CASSQAGATEAFF	TGTGCCAGCAGCCAAGCTGGAGCCACTGAAGCTTTCTTT
once	TRBV27	.	TRBJ1-4	CASSLTGAGQGGFEKLFF	TGTGCCAGCAGTTTAACCGGGGCAGGCCAAGGAGGGTTCGAAAAACTGTTTTTT
many	TRBV28	.	TRBJ1-4	CASSLQGQGLFF	TGTGCCAGCAGTTTACAGGGGCAGGGACTGTTTTTT
.	TRBV14	TRBD2	TRBJ2-2	CASSQPFPTGRATGELFF	TGTGCCAGCAGCCAACCTTTCCCCACCGGGAGGGCCACCGGGGAGCTGTTTTTT